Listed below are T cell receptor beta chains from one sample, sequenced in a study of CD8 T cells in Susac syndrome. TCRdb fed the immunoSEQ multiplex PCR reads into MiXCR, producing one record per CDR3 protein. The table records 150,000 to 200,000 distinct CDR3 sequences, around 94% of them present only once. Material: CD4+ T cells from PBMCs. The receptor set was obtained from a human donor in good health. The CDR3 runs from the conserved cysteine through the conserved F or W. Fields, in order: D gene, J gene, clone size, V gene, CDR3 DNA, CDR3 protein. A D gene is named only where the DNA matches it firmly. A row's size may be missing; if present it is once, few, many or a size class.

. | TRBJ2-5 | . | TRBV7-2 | TGTACACAGGGACCCCGGGGGGAGTACCAAGAGACCCAGTACTTC | CTQGPRGEYQETQYF
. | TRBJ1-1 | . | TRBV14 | TGTGCCAGCAGCCAGGGCCCTGAAGCTTTCTTT | CASSQGPEAFF
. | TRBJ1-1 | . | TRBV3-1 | TGTGCCAGCAGCCAACTTGGGAGTTCCACTGAAGCTTTCTTT | CASSQLGSSTEAFF
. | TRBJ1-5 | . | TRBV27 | TGTGCCAGCAGCTCCTCAGGGTTTCGCAATCAGCCCCAGCATTTT | CASSSSGFRNQPQHF
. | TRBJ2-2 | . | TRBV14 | TGTGCCAGCAGCCAAGCGAGGCGCTTCACCGGGGAGCTGTTTTTT | CASSQARRFTGELFF
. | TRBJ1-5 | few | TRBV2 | TGTGCCAGCCGGGCTGGGTTGAGCAATCAGCCCCAGCATTTT | CASRAGLSNQPQHF
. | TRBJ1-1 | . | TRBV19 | TGTGCCAGTAGTCCTCCAGGGACCTTTAACACTGAAGCTTTCTTT | CASSPPGTFNTEAFF
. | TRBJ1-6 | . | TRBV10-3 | TGTGCCATCAGTGAGGTGGCAGGTCCAGTTAATTCACCCCTCCACTTT | CAISEVAGPVNSPLHF
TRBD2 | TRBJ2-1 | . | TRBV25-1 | TGTGCCAGCAGTGACCACTCGGCGGGGGGATCGCACAATGAGCAGTTCTTC | CASSDHSAGGSHNEQFF
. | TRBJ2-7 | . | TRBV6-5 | TGTGCCAGCAGCCAACGGGGGCGCGGAGCCTACGAGCAGTACTTC | CASSQRGRGAYEQYF
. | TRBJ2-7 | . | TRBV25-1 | TGTGCCAGCAGAAAACAGGGTACGTGGGAGCAGTACTTC | CASRKQGTWEQYF
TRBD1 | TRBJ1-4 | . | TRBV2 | TGTGCCAGCAGTCCCCCCAGGGGGGAGGGGGAAAAACTGTTTTTT | CASSPPRGEGEKLFF
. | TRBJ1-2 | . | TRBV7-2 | TGTGCCAGCAGCTTAGTTGGGGTTAACTATGGCTACACCTTC | CASSLVGVNYGYTF
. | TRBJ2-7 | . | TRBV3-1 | TGTGCCAGCAGTCTGGGCCTGGGAGTCTACGAGCAGTACTTC | CASSLGLGVYEQYF
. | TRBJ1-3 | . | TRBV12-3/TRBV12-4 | TGTGCCAGCAGTTGGGATCGGGGCGTCTCTGGAAACACCATATATTTT | CASSWDRGVSGNTIYF
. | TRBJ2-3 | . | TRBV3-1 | TGTGCCAGCAGCCAAGGACAGGCCACCTCAGATACGCAGTATTTT | CASSQGQATSDTQYF
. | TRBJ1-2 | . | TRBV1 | TGCACCAGCTTCGGTACGCACTATGGCTACACCTTC | CTSFGTHYGYTF